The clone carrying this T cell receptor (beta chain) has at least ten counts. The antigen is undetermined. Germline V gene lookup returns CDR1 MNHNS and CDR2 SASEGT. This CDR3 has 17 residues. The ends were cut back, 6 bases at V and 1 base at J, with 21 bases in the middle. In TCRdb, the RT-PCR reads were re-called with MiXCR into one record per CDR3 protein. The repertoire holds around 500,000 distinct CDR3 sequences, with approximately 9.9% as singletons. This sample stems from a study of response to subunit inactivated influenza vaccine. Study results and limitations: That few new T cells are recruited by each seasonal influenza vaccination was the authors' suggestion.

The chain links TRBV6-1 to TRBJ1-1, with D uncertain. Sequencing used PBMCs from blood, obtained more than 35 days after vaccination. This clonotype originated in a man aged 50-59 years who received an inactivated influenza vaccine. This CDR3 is CASSPSLRRTSNTEAFF. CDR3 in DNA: TGTGCCAGCAGCCCCTCGTTACGGCGAACCTCGAACACTGAAGCTTTCTTT.